This T cell receptor beta chain was observed in a study of response to subunit inactivated influenza vaccine. Whole-study findings and limits: It was the authors' suggestion that each seasonal influenza vaccination recruits few new T cells.

This clonotype was found a few times. No antigen is known for it. TCRdb redid the calling of the RT-PCR reads with MiXCR, one entry per CDR3 protein. The sample shows more than 700,000 distinct CDR3 sequences, about 20% of them seen only once. V was shortened by 7 bases and J by 3 bases, with 16 bases between the two germline ends. The CDR3 covers 14 residues. Germline assignment: CDR1 SNHLY and CDR2 FYNNEI. The J gene is TRBJ2-7, the V gene TRBV2; perhaps TRBD1 as D (6 bases). The sequence came from a man aged 50 or older who received an inactivated influenza vaccine. The sample in question was PBMCs from blood, obtained about 5 days after vaccination. The CDR3 bases are TGTGCCAGCAATGGACAGTCGAAATACTACGAGCAGTACTTC. Translation: CASNGQSKYYEQYF.